Below are 11 T cell receptor beta chains sequenced from a single sample in a study of OX40 agonist ivuxolimab in advanced cancers. Libraries were prepared by immunoSEQ multiplex PCR; TCRdb keeps only in-frame clonotypes and omits some of them. The sample lists some 70,000 clones, around 86% occurring once. This sample comprised CD4+ or CD8+ T cells sorted from blood, obtained in a trial of the OX40 agonist ivuxolimab. These TCRs come from an adult with an advanced solid tumor such as melanoma, head and neck, liver or kidney cancer.

The chain employs TRBV27 and TRBJ1-1; D gene ambiguous. V shed 4 bases and J shed 4 bases, with 10 bases lying between them. Germline assignment: CDR1 MNHEY and CDR2 SMNVEV (reference sequence). The CDR3 covers 13 residues. The CDR3: CASSWTGRTEAFF. The CDR3 nucleotides are TGTGCCAGCAGTTGGACCGGCCGCACTGAAGCTTTCTTT.

The CDR3 nucleotides are TGTGCCAGCAGCCTTAGCGGGACCATCTTGAACTACGAGCAGTACTTC. Translation gives CASSLSGTILNYEQYF. The chain has TRBV11-2 and TRBJ2-7; 8 nucleotides align to TRBD2. CDR3 length: 16 amino acids. Germline V gene sequence: CDR1 SGHAT, CDR2 FQNNGV. The V segment lost 5 bases and the J segment 3 bases; nucleotides outside the gene matches: 12.

The chain combines TRBV19 with TRBJ2-3, with D hard to call. V was shortened by 7 bases and J by 3 bases, with 14 bases between the two germline ends. The CDR3 loop spans 14 amino acids. The germline gives CDR1 LNHDA, CDR2 SQIVND (reference sequence). The chain's CDR3 is CASKEQATTDTQYF. CDR3 coding DNA: TGTGCCAGTAAGGAACAAGCCACGACAGATACGCAGTATTTT.

The J gene is TRBJ2-5, the V gene TRBV7-6; D unresolved. Germline V CDR1 and CDR2: SGHVS, FNYEAQ. Trimming left V 2 bases short and J 2 bases short, with 6 bases between. The CDR3 runs 13 residues. The CDR3 nucleotides are TGTGCCAGCAGCTTACGGCAACAAGAGACCCAGTACTTC. It specifies CASSLRQQETQYF.

This chain uses TRBV6-6 with TRBJ2-1, with 10 positions matching TRBD2. The CDR3 spans 15 residues. V trimming: 6 bases; J trimming: 4 bases; junction bases outside the gene matches: 6. The germline gives CDR1 MNHNY, CDR2 SVGAGI (reference sequence). This chain's CDR3 is CASRDGTSEYNEQFF. The CDR3 DNA follows: TGTGCCAGCAGAGACGGGACTAGCGAATACAATGAGCAGTTCTTC.

This clone occurred once. V is TRBV15 and J is TRBJ1-1; tentative D call: TRBD1 (6 bases). This CDR3 comprises 15 residues. Trimming pared 0 bases from V and 0 bases from J, leaving 8 bases between. Germline CDR1 is LNHNV and CDR2 is YYDKDF (reference sequence). The chain's CDR3 is CATSRETGVNTEAFF. The DNA for the CDR3 is TGTGCCACCAGCAGAGAGACAGGAGTGAACACTGAAGCTTTCTTT.

This chain links TRBV12-5 with TRBJ1-5, with no clear D. The germline V gene encodes CDR1 LGHNT and CDR2 FRNRAP. There are 13 residues in the CDR3. V lost 7 bases and J 3 bases, leaving 10 bases between the germline ends. CDR3 residues: CASAVMANQPQHF. In nucleotides, the CDR3 is TGTGCTAGTGCCGTAATGGCCAATCAGCCCCAGCATTTT.

This clone was detected a few times. This chain uses TRBV7-2 with TRBJ1-1; the D is unclear. CDR3 length: 11 amino acids. Germline CDR1 and CDR2: SGHTA and FQGNSA. V was clipped by 6 bases and J by 3 bases, with 5 bases between them. CDR3 sequence (DNA): TGTGCCAGCAGTACATACACTGAAGCTTTCTTT. This gives the protein CASSTYTEAFF.

This clone was recorded once. The CDR3 coding sequence is TGTGCCAGCAGTTCCGGGACGGTCTATGGCTACACCTTC. Amino acids: CASSSGTVYGYTF. The rearrangement links TRBV28 to TRBJ1-2, with D possibly being TRBD1 (5 bases). The CDR3 is made up of 13 amino acids. CDR1 MDHEN and CDR2 SYDVKM come from the germline V gene. With 4 bases removed from V and 4 bases from J, the gap between germline ends came to 10 bases.

The gene calls are TRBV6-5 and TRBJ2-7; tentative D call: TRBD2 (5 bases). Per the germline V gene, CDR1 is MNHEY and CDR2 is SVGAGI. The CDR3 runs 13 residues. Trimming took 6 bases from V and 3 from J, leaving 12 bases between them. CDR3 region: CASRSGALYEQYF. CDR3 sequence (DNA): TGTGCCAGCAGGAGCGGAGCCCTCTACGAGCAGTACTTC.

V gene TRBV6-4 combines with J gene TRBJ2-3; D call uncertain. Trimming stripped 5 bases from V and 2 bases from J, with 20 bases between. CDR3 length equals 17 residues. Per germline, CDR1 MRHNA and CDR2 SNTAGT. CDR3 bases: TGTGCCAGCAGTCCCGCAGACGGGTCCCCACACACAGATACGCAGTATTTT. Protein: CASSPADGSPHTDTQYF.